The 7 T cell receptor beta chains given below trace back to one sample, sequenced in a study of blood T cell repertoires in COVID-19. Repertoires were generated with immunoSEQ multiplex PCR, while TCRdb's copy carries only in-frame clones and drops some. This table holds approximately 300,000 clones, 80% to 90% found once. Sequencing input: peripheral blood. Receptor source: a woman aged 50 to 60 with acute or convalescent COVID-19.

The CDR3 DNA is TGCGCCAGCGCGGAAGGGGCTAGCGGAGCCTACGAGCAGTACTTC. It is translated as CASAEGASGAYEQYF. The V and J genes are TRBV4-3 and TRBJ2-7, with 7 bases aligning to TRBD2. Germline V lookup: CDR1 LGHNA, CDR2 YSLEER. The CDR3 loop spans 15 amino acids. The V and J ends lost 8 bases and 2 bases, in that order; junction bases with no gene match: 12.

The V gene is TRBV12-5, the J gene TRBJ1-1; perhaps TRBD1 as D (6 bases). Trimming left V 3 bases short and J 4 bases short, with 15 bases between. The CDR3 covers 15 residues. Per germline, CDR1 LGHNT and CDR2 FRNRAP. DNA for the CDR3: TGTGCTAGTGGTTTTTTACAGGGCGTCGGCACTGAAGCTTTCTTT. Encoded protein: CASGFLQGVGTEAFF.

V gene TRBV6-5 combines with J gene TRBJ1-1, with 8 bases fitting TRBD1. This CDR3 region has 14 residues. J gave up 3 bases and V 8 bases, and 8 bases lay outside the gene matches. The germline V gene encodes CDR1 MNHEY and CDR2 SVGAGI. CDR3 residues: CASDRQGRDTEAFF. The CDR3 DNA sequence: TGTGCCAGCGATAGACAGGGGCGGGACACTGAAGCTTTCTTT.

The chain joins TRBV18 to TRBJ1-1; D gene ambiguous. Trimming took off 4 bases at V and 0 bases at J, with 9 bases between the two ends. This CDR3 is built from 14 residues. Looked up from germline, CDR1 is KGHSH and CDR2 is LQKENI. The CDR3 sequence: CASSLAGLNTEAFF. The CDR3 region has the DNA TGTGCCAGCTCACTCGCGGGGTTGAACACTGAAGCTTTCTTT.

This chain links TRBV30 with TRBJ1-1, with D tentatively TRBD1 (6 bases). The germline gives CDR1 GTSNPN, CDR2 SVGIG (reference sequence). The V gene lost 1 base and the J gene lost 6 bases, with 21 bases spanning the gap. CDR3 size: 16 residues. CDR3 sequence: CAWSATGGARFAEAFF. The CDR3 DNA reads TGTGCCTGGAGTGCCACGGGGGGGGCTCGATTCGCTGAAGCTTTCTTT.

The J gene is TRBJ2-1, the V gene TRBV30; 7 positions agree with TRBD1. Unmatched junction bases numbered 9, after V lost 4 bases and J lost 6 bases. The CDR3 is 14 residues long. Germline loops: CDR1 GTSNPN, CDR2 SVGIG (reference sequence). The CDR3 sequence: CAWMNQGDLNEQFF. CDR3 DNA: TGTGCCTGGATGAATCAGGGGGACCTCAATGAGCAGTTCTTC.

The chain couples TRBV7-8 to TRBJ1-1, with D perhaps matching TRBD1 (6 bases). Germline-derived CDR1 and CDR2 are SGHVS and FQNEAQ. The CDR3 runs to 14 residues. V lost 1 base to trimming and J lost 5 bases, with 11 bases between them. The DNA for the CDR3 is TGTGCCAGCAGCTTAGTGGGGGCTGGAACTGAAGCTTTCTTT. Translating gives CASSLVGAGTEAFF.